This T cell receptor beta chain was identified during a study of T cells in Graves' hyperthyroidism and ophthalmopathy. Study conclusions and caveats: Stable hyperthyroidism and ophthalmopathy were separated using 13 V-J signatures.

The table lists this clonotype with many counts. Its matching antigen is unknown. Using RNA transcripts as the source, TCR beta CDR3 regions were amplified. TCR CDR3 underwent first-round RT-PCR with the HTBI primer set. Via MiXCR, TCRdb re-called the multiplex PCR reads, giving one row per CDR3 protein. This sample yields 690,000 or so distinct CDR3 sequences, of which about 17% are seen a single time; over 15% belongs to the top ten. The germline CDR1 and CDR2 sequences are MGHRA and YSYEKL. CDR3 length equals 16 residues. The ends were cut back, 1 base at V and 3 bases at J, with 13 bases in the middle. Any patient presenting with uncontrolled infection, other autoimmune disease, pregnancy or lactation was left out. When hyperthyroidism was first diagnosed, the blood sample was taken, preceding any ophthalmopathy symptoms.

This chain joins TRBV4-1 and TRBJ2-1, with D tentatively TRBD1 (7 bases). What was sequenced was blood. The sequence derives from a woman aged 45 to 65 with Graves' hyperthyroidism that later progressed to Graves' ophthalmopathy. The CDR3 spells CASSQAGRGDYNEQFF. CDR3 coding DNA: TGCGCCAGCAGCCAAGCGGGCAGGGGGGACTACAATGAGCAGTTCTTC.